The 20 T cell receptor beta chains listed next were all sequenced from one sample in a study of technical replicates of blood from four donors. Measured with immunoSEQ multiplex PCR; TCRdb has only the in-frame clones, and not every one. Of some 74,000 clones in the sample, roughly 95% are singletons; the top ten hold about 0.25%. The specimen sequenced was T cells isolated from PBMCs. The receptors shown here come from a human donor in good health.

The chain joins TRBV5-4 to TRBJ2-2; 8 positions match TRBD1. With V trimmed by 2 bases and J by 1 base, 4 bases remained unmatched. The V gene's germline CDR1 is SGHNT and CDR2 YYREEE (reference sequence). This CDR3 has 16 amino acids. CDR3 sequence: CASSLGTGGNTGELFF. The DNA of the CDR3 is TGTGCCAGCAGCTTAGGGACAGGCGGGAACACCGGGGAGCTGTTTTTT.

This sequence joins TRBV7-3 and TRBJ2-2, with a tentative D call TRBD1 (5 bases). The germline gives CDR1 SGHTA, CDR2 FQGTGA. Trimming took 3 bases from V and 7 from J, leaving 9 bases between them. This CDR3 is built from 13 residues. CDR3 bases: TGTGCCAGCAGCTTTGCAGGGAACGGGGAGCTGTTTTTT. As protein: CASSFAGNGELFF.

This chain links TRBV30 with TRBJ2-1, with D hard to call. V lost 1 base, J lost 1 base, and 5 bases lay in between. There are 13 residues in the CDR3. Germline V gives CDR1 GTSNPN, CDR2 SVGIG (reference sequence). The CDR3 is CAWSESSYNEQFF. The CDR3 DNA reads TGTGCCTGGAGTGAGAGTTCCTACAATGAGCAGTTCTTC.

This chain connects TRBV5-1 to TRBJ2-3; tentatively, D is TRBD2 (6 bases). V was cut by 3 bases and J by 0 bases, with 14 bases left in between. CDR1 is SGHRS and CDR2 is YFSETQ in the germline V gene. CDR3 length: 16 residues. The CDR3 nucleotides read TGCGCCAGCAGCTCGGGACTCTTCCTTAGCACAGATACGCAGTATTTT. This codes for CASSSGLFLSTDTQYF.

This chain uses TRBV29-1 with TRBJ1-1, with no clear D. Germline CDR1 is SQVTM and CDR2 is ANQGSEA. The CDR3 runs 13 residues. Trimming pared 5 bases from V and 3 bases from J, leaving 13 bases between. The CDR3: CSVPVGGYTEAFF. CDR3 bases: TGCAGCGTTCCAGTTGGCGGATACACTGAAGCTTTCTTT.

The chain joins TRBV30 to TRBJ1-1; tentative D call: TRBD1 (5 bases). Trimming took 4 bases from V and 5 from J, leaving 14 bases between them. CDR1 is GTSNPN, CDR2 SVGIG, per germline (reference sequence). The CDR3 has 13 amino acids. The CDR3 is CAWTWVRDTEAFF. The CDR3 DNA reads as TGTGCCTGGACCTGGGTCAGGGATACTGAAGCTTTCTTT.

The V gene is TRBV6-1, the J gene TRBJ1-2; D is possibly TRBD1 (5 bases). V was pared by 5 bases and J by 1 base, with 11 bases between. Germline CDR1 MNHNS, CDR2 SASEGT. The CDR3 has 14 amino acids. CDR3 bases: TGTGCCAGCAGTCCAGGGTATGGTAACTATGGCTACACCTTC. Translation gives CASSPGYGNYGYTF.

The chain has TRBV5-6 and TRBJ2-1; 9 bases are a match to TRBD2. The length of the CDR3 is 16 residues. V was clipped by 2 bases and J by 7 bases; unmatched bases: 10. Germline CDR1 SGHDT, CDR2 YYEEEE. CDR3 amino acids: CASSLLGLAQENEQFF. In DNA form, the CDR3 reads TGTGCCAGCAGCTTACTCGGACTAGCGCAGGAAAATGAGCAGTTCTTC.

The rearrangement joins TRBV7-9 to TRBJ2-7; perhaps TRBD2 as D (5 bases). The germline V and J ends were trimmed by 4 bases and 2 bases, with 18 bases remaining between them. CDR1 SEHNR and CDR2 FQNEAQ come from the germline V gene (reference sequence). The CDR3 length is 16 residues. The CDR3 is CASSSHTWTPTYEQYF. The CDR3 region has the DNA TGTGCCAGCAGCTCCCATACCTGGACTCCGACCTACGAGCAGTACTTC.

The V gene is TRBV5-8, the J gene TRBJ2-5, with 11 positions matching TRBD2. CDR3 length equals 14 residues. Germline values: CDR1 SGHTS, CDR2 YDEGEE. V lost 8 bases, J lost 3 bases, and 6 bases stayed unmatched. This CDR3 reads CASFKGLAEETQYF. The CDR3 nucleotides are TGTGCCAGTTTCAAGGGACTAGCGGAAGAGACCCAGTACTTC.

V and J are TRBV30 and TRBJ1-1; 7 bases are shared with TRBD1. This CDR3 has 15 residues. After removal of 0 bases from V and 2 bases from J, the junction contained 6 bases not matched to a gene. Germline-derived CDR1 and CDR2 are GTSNPN and SVGIG (reference sequence). CDR3 DNA: TGTGCCTGGAGTGTCCCGACAGGGATTAACACTGAAGCTTTCTTT. It is translated as CAWSVPTGINTEAFF.

This chain links TRBV6-1 with TRBJ1-1; 9 bases are a match to TRBD1. J lost 11 bases, V lost 6 bases, and 13 bases had no gene match. The CDR3 has 14 residues. Germline V gene data show CDR1 as MNHNS and CDR2 as SASEGT. CDR3 coding DNA: TGTGCCAGCAGCCCCGGGACAGGGCCTTTGAGGGCTTTCTTT. Protein sequence: CASSPGTGPLRAFF.

This chain joins TRBV4-1 and TRBJ2-2, with D possibly being TRBD2 (5 bases). Trimming took 2 bases from V and 4 from J, leaving 14 bases between them. In germline, CDR1 is MGHRA, CDR2 YSYEKL. The CDR3 runs to 16 residues. The DNA of the CDR3 is TGCGCCAGCAGCCAAAGTGTGCTAGCCAGCACCGGGGAGCTGTTTTTT. Encoded protein: CASSQSVLASTGELFF.

This clone is a singleton in its sample. The chain carries TRBV4-1 and TRBJ1-2; unclear D gene. Germline CDR1 reads MGHRA; CDR2 reads YSYEKL. Trimming pared 0 bases from V and 0 bases from J, leaving 14 bases between. The CDR3 consists of 17 residues. CDR3 coding DNA: TGCGCCAGCAGCCAAGATCGGCAGGTGGCAGCTAACTATGGCTACACCTTC. Residues: CASSQDRQVAANYGYTF.

The rearrangement joins TRBV5-1 to TRBJ2-2, with a weak D call TRBD1 (5 bases). The germline V gene encodes CDR1 SGHRS and CDR2 YFSETQ. This CDR3 has 14 amino acids. V lost 8 bases and J lost 0, with 11 bases in between. The chain's CDR3 is CASLDTANTGELFF. The DNA of the CDR3 is TGCGCCAGTTTGGACACCGCGAACACCGGGGAGCTGTTTTTT.

V gene TRBV13 combines with J gene TRBJ1-1; D remains ambiguous. The V gene lost 5 bases and the J gene lost 1 base, with 14 bases spanning the gap. Germline lookup yields CDR1 PRHDT and CDR2 FYEKMQ (reference sequence). This CDR3 is 15 amino acids long. The CDR3 DNA reads TGTGCCAGCAGCCCCCGCGGGGATGGGAACACTGAAGCTTTCTTT. This codes for CASSPRGDGNTEAFF.

V and J are TRBV29-1 and TRBJ2-7; TRBD1 matches at 9 bases. The V and J ends lost 6 bases and 3 bases, in that order; junction bases with no gene match: 3. Germline values: CDR1 SQVTM, CDR2 ANQGSEA. The CDR3 has 12 amino acids. The CDR3 is CSVRDRVYEQYF. The CDR3 nucleotides read TGCAGCGTCCGGGACAGGGTCTACGAGCAGTACTTC.

The chain is built from TRBV25-1 and TRBJ1-1, with TRBD1 identical over 8 bases. The CDR3 is made up of 13 amino acids. Trimming at V came to 5 bases and at J to 7 bases, leaving 6 bases not matched to a gene. The germline V gene has CDR1 MGHDK and CDR2 SYGVNS. CDR3 region: CASSQTGVVEAFF. CDR3 DNA sequence: TGTGCCAGCAGTCAGACAGGGGTGGTTGAAGCTTTCTTT.

The chain links TRBV6-5 to TRBJ1-1, with no clear D. The V gene's germline CDR1 is MNHEY and CDR2 SVGAGI. Trimming left V 11 bases short and J 1 base short, with 11 bases between. CDR3 length: 12 amino acids. The CDR3 loop is CAGNSGNTEAFF. The CDR3 bases are TGTGCCGGCAACAGTGGGAACACTGAAGCTTTCTTT.

The chain recombines TRBV6-5 with TRBJ2-7; 9 bases agree with TRBD2. The CDR3 length is 15 residues. With 2 bases clipped from V and 2 bases from J, the junction kept 4 bases outside the gene matches. The germline CDR1 and CDR2 sequences are MNHEY and SVGAGI. The CDR3 is CASSYQLAGAYEQYF. The CDR3 DNA reads TGTGCCAGCAGTTACCAACTAGCGGGCGCCTACGAGCAGTACTTC.